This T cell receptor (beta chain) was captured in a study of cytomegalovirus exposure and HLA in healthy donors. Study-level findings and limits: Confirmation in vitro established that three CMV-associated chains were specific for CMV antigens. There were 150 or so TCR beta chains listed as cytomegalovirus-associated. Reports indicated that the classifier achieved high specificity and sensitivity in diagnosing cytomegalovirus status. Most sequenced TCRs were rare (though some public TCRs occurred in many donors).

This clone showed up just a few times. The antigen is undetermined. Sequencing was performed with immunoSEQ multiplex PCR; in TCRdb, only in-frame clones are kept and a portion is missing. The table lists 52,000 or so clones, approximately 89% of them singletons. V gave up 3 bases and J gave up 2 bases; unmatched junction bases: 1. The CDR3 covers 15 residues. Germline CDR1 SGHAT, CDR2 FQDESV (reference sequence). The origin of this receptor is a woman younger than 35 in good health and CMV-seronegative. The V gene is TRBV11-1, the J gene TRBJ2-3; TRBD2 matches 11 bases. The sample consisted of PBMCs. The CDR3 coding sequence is TGTGCCAGCAGCTTGGGACTAGCGGACACAGATACGCAGTATTTT. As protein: CASSLGLADTDTQYF.